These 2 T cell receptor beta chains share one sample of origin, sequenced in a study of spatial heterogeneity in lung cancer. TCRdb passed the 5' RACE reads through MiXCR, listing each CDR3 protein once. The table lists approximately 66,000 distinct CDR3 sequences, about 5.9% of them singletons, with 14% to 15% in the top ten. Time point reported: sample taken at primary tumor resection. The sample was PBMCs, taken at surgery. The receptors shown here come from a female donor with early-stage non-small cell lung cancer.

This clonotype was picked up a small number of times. CDR3 nucleotides: TGTGCCAGCAGCCACCTCGGGCAGGGAGGCAATGAGCAGTTCTTC. Protein product: CASSHLGQGGNEQFF. The J gene is TRBJ2-1, the V gene TRBV3-1; tentatively, D is TRBD2 (6 bases). Trimming removed 3 bases at V and 6 bases at J, with 15 bases between. Germline CDR1 is LGHDT and CDR2 is YNNKEL (reference sequence). This CDR3 region has 15 residues.

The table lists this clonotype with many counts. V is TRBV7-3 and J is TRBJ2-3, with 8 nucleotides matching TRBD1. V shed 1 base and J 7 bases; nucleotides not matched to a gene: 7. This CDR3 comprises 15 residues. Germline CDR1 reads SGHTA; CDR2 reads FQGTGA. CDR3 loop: CASSLMFGQGYTQYF. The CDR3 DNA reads TGTGCCAGCAGCTTAATGTTCGGACAGGGATATACGCAGTATTTT.